A selection of T cell receptor beta chains follows, all from one sample in a study of cytomegalovirus exposure and HLA in healthy donors. Data came from immunoSEQ multiplex PCR; TCRdb stores just in-frame clones and leaves some out. The data contain around 200,000 clones, 75% to 80% of them singletons. Sequenced: PBMCs. The receptors were sampled from a male donor in good health and CMV-seronegative. The CDR3 runs from the conserved cysteine through the conserved F or W. Each record gives: J gene, V gene, D gene, CDR3 protein. D genes are given only for firm matches.

j_call: TRBJ2-7
v_call: TRBV29-1
d_call: .
cdr3_aa: CSVVRSPYEQYF

j_call: TRBJ1-1
v_call: TRBV7-8
d_call: .
cdr3_aa: CASSLLDRLNTEAFF

j_call: TRBJ2-1
v_call: TRBV29-1
d_call: .
cdr3_aa: CSAEGFQFNEQFF

j_call: TRBJ1-1
v_call: TRBV9
d_call: .
cdr3_aa: CASSVGHLTEAFF

j_call: TRBJ1-3
v_call: TRBV11-2
d_call: .
cdr3_aa: CASSGPLGNTIYF

j_call: TRBJ2-1
v_call: TRBV7-8
d_call: TRBD2
cdr3_aa: CASSLIRTSGYNEQFF

j_call: TRBJ2-7
v_call: TRBV6-5
d_call: TRBD2
cdr3_aa: CASTVSGGVYYEQYF

j_call: TRBJ2-1
v_call: TRBV7-9
d_call: .
cdr3_aa: CASSLGSGADNEQFF

j_call: TRBJ1-5
v_call: TRBV10-3
d_call: .
cdr3_aa: CAISESGQPQHF

j_call: TRBJ1-4
v_call: TRBV9
d_call: .
cdr3_aa: CASSAGPYEKLFF

j_call: TRBJ1-2
v_call: TRBV6-1
d_call: .
cdr3_aa: CASSVDRNLNYGYTF

j_call: TRBJ2-5
v_call: TRBV7-9
d_call: .
cdr3_aa: CASSLVARPNQETQYF

j_call: TRBJ2-3
v_call: TRBV7-3
d_call: TRBD1
cdr3_aa: CASSAPGQGTDTQYF

j_call: TRBJ2-5
v_call: TRBV5-1
d_call: .
cdr3_aa: CASSLVARQETQYF

j_call: TRBJ2-1
v_call: TRBV7-2
d_call: TRBD2
cdr3_aa: CASSPGGLAGARGQFF

j_call: TRBJ1-1
v_call: TRBV28
d_call: TRBD1
cdr3_aa: CASSLWTGGNTEAFF